This paragraph reports one T cell receptor (beta chain). Using immunoSEQ multiplex PCR, the repertoire was profiled, and TCRdb retains in-frame clones only, with some absent. The sample includes some 170,000 clones, roughly 80% of them seen just once. The data belong to a study of blood T cell repertoires in COVID-19. Turning to the study itself: The United States, Italy and Spain supplied acute and convalescent COVID-19 samples.

This CDR3 region has 14 residues. From germline, CDR1 is SGDLS and CDR2 YYNGEE. Trimming stripped 2 bases from V and 6 bases from J, with 11 bases between. This TCR was sampled from a man aged 60 to 69 with acute or convalescent COVID-19. The sample comprised peripheral blood. The chain combines TRBV9 with TRBJ1-4; the D gene is possibly TRBD1 (6 bases). The CDR3 sequence is CASSVSGADEKLFF. CDR3 coding DNA: TGTGCCAGCAGCGTTTCAGGGGCGGATGAAAAACTGTTTTTT.